This T cell receptor beta chain was sequenced for a study of T cells in Graves' hyperthyroidism and ophthalmopathy. Germline CDR1 reads MDHEN; CDR2 reads SYDVKM. The CDR3 covers 15 residues. The V segment lost 6 bases and the J segment 4 bases; nucleotides outside the gene matches: 11. This clonotype was seen many times. What was amplified from RNA transcripts were TCR beta CDR3 regions. Researchers ran a first-round RT-PCR on the TCR CDR3 using the HTBI primer set. TCRdb fed the multiplex PCR reads into MiXCR, producing one record per CDR3 protein. The data contain around 350,000 distinct CDR3 sequences, over 15% of them seen just once; the ten biggest clones take up 3.7%.

J is TRBJ1-1 and V is TRBV28; TRBD1 matches 7 bases. The TCR sequence derives from a woman in her late teens or twenties with Graves' hyperthyroidism. The sequenced sample was blood. The CDR3 protein is CASSATGALSTEAFF. The CDR3 coding sequence is TGTGCCAGCAGCGCTACAGGGGCCTTGAGCACTGAAGCTTTCTTT.